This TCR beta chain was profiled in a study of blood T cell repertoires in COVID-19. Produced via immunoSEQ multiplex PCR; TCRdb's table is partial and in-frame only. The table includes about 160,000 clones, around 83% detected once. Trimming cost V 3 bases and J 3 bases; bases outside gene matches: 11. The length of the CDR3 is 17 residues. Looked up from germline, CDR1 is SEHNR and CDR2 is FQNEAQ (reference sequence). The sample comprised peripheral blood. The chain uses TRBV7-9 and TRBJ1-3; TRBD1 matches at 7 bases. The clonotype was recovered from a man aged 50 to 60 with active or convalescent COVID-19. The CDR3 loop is CASSFLRGRGSGNTIYF. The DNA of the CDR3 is TGTGCCAGCAGCTTCCTAAGGGGGCGAGGTAGTGGAAACACCATATATTTT.